The 13 T cell receptor beta chains below come from one sample, sequenced in a study of cytomegalovirus exposure and HLA in healthy donors. The PCR ran on 60 Vbeta and 13 Jbeta primers. Assay: immunoSEQ multiplex PCR; the TCRdb copy retains only in-frame clones and omits some. Of approximately 130,000 clones listed, about 77% are singletons. Material for sequencing was PBMCs. All receptors derive from a woman between 40 and 50 years old in good health and CMV-seronegative.

The chain uses TRBV6-6 and TRBJ1-6, with a possible D match to TRBD1 (6 bases). Germline CDR1 MNHNY, CDR2 SVGAGI (reference sequence). V shed 6 bases and J shed 7 bases, with 10 bases lying between them. CDR3 length: 13 amino acids. The CDR3 bases are TGTGCCAGCAGACAGGGAGAAAATTCACCCCTCCACTTT. Protein product: CASRQGENSPLHF.

The chain links TRBV7-7 to TRBJ2-5; the match to TRBD2 covers 14 bases. The length of the CDR3 is 16 residues. With V trimmed by 5 bases and J by 3 bases, 5 bases remained unmatched. Per the germline V gene, CDR1 is SSHAT and CDR2 is FNYEAQ (reference sequence). In DNA, the CDR3 is TGTGCCAGCAGCAAGATGACTAGCGGGGGGGAAGAGACCCAGTACTTC. It is translated as CASSKMTSGGEETQYF.

This clone was observed a handful of times. CDR3 nucleotide sequence: TGTGCCACCCGCGGGGGGACAAGCCAAGAGACCCAGTACTTC. This sequence encodes CATRGGTSQETQYF. V gene TRBV10-3 combines with J gene TRBJ2-5; 8 bases match TRBD2. Germline CDR1 reads ENHRY; CDR2 reads SYGVKD. The CDR3 covers 14 residues. V was clipped by 10 bases and J by 1 base; unmatched bases: 8.

This chain uses TRBV6-5 with TRBJ1-3; D not certain. Trimming shortened V by 8 bases and J by 0 bases, and 5 bases separated the two germline ends. Germline CDR1 reads MNHEY; CDR2 reads SVGAGI. The CDR3 covers 12 residues. The CDR3 region has the DNA TGTGCCAGCGTCAGCTCTGGAAACACCATATATTTT. Protein product: CASVSSGNTIYF.

Only a few counts were recorded for this clone. The V gene is TRBV6-5, the J gene TRBJ1-3, with no clear D. Trimming removed 6 bases at V and 2 bases at J, with 14 bases between. Germline V CDR1 and CDR2: MNHEY, SVGAGI. This CDR3 spans 15 amino acids. DNA for the CDR3: TGTGCCAGCAGCCCCCATAGCCCGACTGGAAACACCATATATTTT. Its protein product is CASSPHSPTGNTIYF.

The rearrangement links TRBV6-5 to TRBJ1-1; the D gene is possibly TRBD1 (6 bases). The CDR3 length is 12 residues. CDR1 is MNHEY, CDR2 SVGAGI, per germline. With 8 bases removed from V and 0 bases from J, the gap between germline ends came to 7 bases. DNA of the CDR3: TGTGCCAGCGGGGGCATGAACACTGAAGCTTTCTTT. The encoded protein is CASGGMNTEAFF.

The chain employs TRBV5-1 and TRBJ1-2; D not resolved. Germline values: CDR1 SGHRS, CDR2 YFSETQ. This CDR3 has 15 amino acids. Trimming cost V 4 bases and J 0 bases, with 13 bases left between them. Here the CDR3 DNA reads TGCGCCAGCAGCCGGGAGGGCCGTACTAACTATGGCTACACCTTC. Translating gives CASSREGRTNYGYTF. The complete variable domain, with remaining parts taken from reference TRBV5-1 and TRBJ1-2, reads KAGVTQTPRYLIKTRGQQVTLSCSPISGHRSVSWYQQTPGQGLQFLFEYFSETQRNKGNFPGRFSGRQFSNSRSEMNVSTLELGDSALYLCASSREGRTNYGYTFGSGTRLTVV.

V is TRBV6-1 and J is TRBJ1-1, with D possibly TRBD1 on 5 matching bases. The CDR3 spans 11 residues. Trimming took off 6 bases at V and 5 bases at J, with 7 bases between the two ends. CDR1 is MNHNS and CDR2 is SASEGT in the germline V gene. CDR3 region: CASRGGTEAFF. In DNA, the CDR3 is TGTGCCAGCAGGGGGGGAACTGAAGCTTTCTTT.

CDR3 DNA: TGTGCCAGCAGTTTGAATTGGGGGCTCTATGGCTACACCTTC. Its protein product is CASSLNWGLYGYTF. The V and J genes are TRBV28 and TRBJ1-2; possibly TRBD1 for D (6 bases). Trimming removed 3 bases from V and 4 bases from J, with 12 bases in between. Germline V gene sequence: CDR1 MDHEN, CDR2 SYDVKM. The CDR3 totals 14 residues.

This chain connects TRBV14 to TRBJ2-2, with 9 bases lining up with TRBD2. After removal of 8 bases from V and 6 bases from J, the junction contained 4 bases not matched to a gene. The CDR3 totals 13 residues. From germline, CDR1 is SGHDN and CDR2 FVKESK. CDR3 sequence: CASGLAIAGELFF. DNA of the CDR3: TGTGCCAGCGGACTAGCGATCGCCGGGGAGCTGTTTTTT.

The chain combines TRBV7-9 with TRBJ2-5; D is unresolved. CDR1 is SEHNR and CDR2 is FQNEAQ in the germline V gene (reference sequence). V was cut by 5 bases and J by 2 bases, with 12 bases left in between. The CDR3 has 14 residues. The CDR3 is CASSPPNRQETQYF. The CDR3 nucleotides are TGTGCCAGCAGCCCACCCAACAGACAAGAGACCCAGTACTTC.

The sample holds a few counts of this clone. The chain recombines TRBV28 with TRBJ1-5; possible D gene TRBD1, 5 bases. The CDR3 covers 15 residues. CDR1 and CDR2 (germline): MDHEN, SYDVKM. Trimming cost V 2 bases and J 5 bases, with 13 bases left between them. DNA of the CDR3: TGTGCCAGCAGTTTAAATCAGGGCCTTCATCAGCCCCAGCATTTT. This sequence encodes CASSLNQGLHQPQHF. Full variable domain (remainder filled in from reference TRBV28 and TRBJ1-5): DVKVTQSSRYLVKRTGEKVFLECVQDMDHENMFWYRQDPGLGLRLIYFSYDVKMKEKGDIPEGYSVSREKKERFSLILESASTNQTSMYLCASSLNQGLHQPQHFGDGTRLSIL.

This clone appeared once. This chain uses TRBV9 with TRBJ1-3; the D gene is possibly TRBD1 (5 bases). V dropped 4 bases and J dropped 2 bases, with 16 bases sitting between them. Germline values: CDR1 SGDLS, CDR2 YYNGEE. This CDR3 contains 16 residues. DNA of the CDR3: TGTGCCAGCAGCCCTGACCAGGGCTGGGCTGGAAACACCATATATTTT. Translation gives CASSPDQGWAGNTIYF.